This TCR beta chain was documented in a study of T-cell reconstitution after alpha-beta-depleted transplantation in children. Trimming took 3 bases from V and 0 from J, leaving 14 bases between them. The CDR3 runs 15 residues. Looked up from germline, CDR1 is DFQATT and CDR2 is SNEGSKA (reference sequence). Researchers prepared the TCRbeta library using unique molecular identifiers, the study reports. TCRdb re-derived calls from the PCR reads in MiXCR, one entry per CDR3 protein. The repertoire holds about 140,000 distinct CDR3 sequences, with around 9% as singletons. Whole-study findings and limits: Hyperexpanded clones declined; after one year, newly produced T cells mostly supplied diversity. Reported findings indicate that, about two months after transplant, alpha-beta T cells came from several hundred expanded clones, which were derived from non-depleted graft cells. Surviving thymic progenitors and recipient T cells were the source of high TCRbeta diversity at day 60 in some patients.

This clonotype was counted at least ten times. Its antigen is not identified. This chain connects TRBV20-1 to TRBJ2-5; D may match TRBD1 or TRBD2 (5 bases each). The sequence came from a female patient aged 2-10 years who had a stem cell transplant for congenital amegakaryocytic thrombocytopenia, so the T cells may come from the graft donor. The source was PBMCs, mostly from graft donor cells, collected 180 days after TCRalphabeta/CD19-depleted stem cell transplant. The CDR3 DNA follows: TGCAGTGCTAGGGAGGACACTTGGTACCAAGAGACCCAGTACTTC. Residues: CSAREDTWYQETQYF.